The clone carrying this T cell receptor (beta chain) has ten or more counts. At one end the junction does not follow the germline gene, possibly because of a read error. This sample was taken from a study of HIV-infected children after antiretroviral therapy interruption. RNA-based 3' RACE libraries used unique molecular identifiers. TCRdb reanalysed the 3' RACE reads using MiXCR and keeps one entry per CDR3 protein. The sample records about 37,000 distinct CDR3 sequences, around 7% being singletons. Treatment: PENTA 11 planned treatment interruption arm or continuous ART arm. The germline V gene encodes CDR1 LNHDA and CDR2 SQIVND (reference sequence). The CDR3 is 15 residues long.

This sample comprised CD45RA+ CD4+ T cells from PBMCs, pooled from several time points, obtained from a donor given antiretroviral therapy, either interrupted or continuous. Noted subset: naive CD4+ CD45RA+ CD45RO- T cells. This TCR was sampled from a pool of human donors with HIV. The chain carries TRBV19 and TRBJ2-1, with 10 positions matching TRBD1. CDR3 loop: CASSIGTGDYAEQFF. CDR3 coding DNA: TGTGCCAGCAGTATAGGGACAGGGGACTATGCTGAGCAGTTCTTC.